A single TCR beta chain is shown here with its context. These data belong to a study of shared clonotypes between healthy human individuals. Whole-study context: The donor pool was made up of two women and a few men aged 18 to 49.

Genomic DNA per cell subset filled all wells of several immunoSEQ plates. Assay: immunoSEQ multiplex PCR; the TCRdb copy retains only in-frame clones and omits some. The sample has approximately 2,000,000 clones, 80% to 95% seen once. The CDR3 is 13 residues long. After removal of 7 bases from V and 4 bases from J, the junction contained 9 bases not matched to a gene. The V gene's germline CDR1 is SQVTM and CDR2 ANQGSEA. This receptor was obtained from a man aged 18 to 30 in good health. Some clones in this sample may be carry-over from other donors' samples. Sequenced material: naive CD4+ T cells from PBMCs. Subset noted: CD45RA+ positively selected. The V and J genes are TRBV29-1 and TRBJ1-1; 7 bases are a match to TRBD1. This chain's CDR3 is CSARRQGGTEAFF. In DNA, the CDR3 is TGCAGCGCACGCAGACAGGGAGGCACTGAAGCTTTCTTT.